This T cell receptor (beta chain) was recovered during a study of draining lymph node invasion in breast cancer. Study conclusions and caveats: It is unknown if Treg conversion is organ-specific or Tregs recirculate between nodes and tumor. Draining nodes contained some of the top 100 tumor clones.

Remarks on this clonotype: Its specificity is unknown.

Memory regulatory T cells were sorted as CD4+ CD45RA- CD25high cells. A Pan T Cell isolation kit first enriched T cells before sorting. Germline values: CDR1 MNHNS, CDR2 SASEGT. This CDR3 is built from 13 residues. A single record per CDR3 protein comes from TCRdb applying MiXCR to the bulk RNA-seq reads. The table has about 2,500 distinct CDR3 sequences, around 67% seen once. The sequenced sample was sorted memory Tregs from a lymph node. The gene calls are TRBV6-1 and TRBJ1-1; D possibly corresponds to TRBD1 (5 bases). The sequence was collected from a female donor with luminal breast cancer. CDR3 sequence reads: CETTENMNTEAFF. DNA for the CDR3: TGTGAGACGACAGAAAACATGAACACTGAAGCTTTCTTT.